The 29 T cell receptor beta chains listed next were all sequenced from one sample in a study of shared clonotypes between healthy human individuals. TCRdb's copy holds only in-frame clones and misses some; the assay was immunoSEQ multiplex PCR. The sample has around 1.1 million clones, approximately 80% seen once. Sequencing was carried out using memory CD4+ T cells from PBMCs. The subset is: CD45RA-negative fraction. These receptors were collected from a man younger than 35 in good health. Some clones in this sample may be carry-over from other donors' samples.

This clone was seen a few times. The rearrangement joins TRBV2 to TRBJ1-2; D remains unclear. Germline lookup yields CDR1 SNHLY and CDR2 FYNNEI. This CDR3 is 14 amino acids long. Trimming stripped 7 bases from V and 7 bases from J, with 19 bases between. Here the CDR3 DNA reads TGTGCCAGCAAAAAAGAGGCGGTCGCGGGTGGCTACACCTTC. Translating it yields CASKKEAVAGGYTF.

J is TRBJ1-3 and V is TRBV27, with D possibly matching TRBD1 (6 bases). V gave up 2 bases and J gave up 3 bases, with 14 bases separating them. Germline CDR1 reads MNHEY; CDR2 reads SMNVEV (reference sequence). This CDR3 has 16 residues. The chain's CDR3 is CASSLNGGVFGNTIYF. CDR3 in DNA: TGTGCCAGCAGTTTAAATGGGGGCGTTTTTGGAAACACCATATATTTT.

The V and J genes are TRBV27 and TRBJ1-5; possible D gene TRBD1, 5 bases. CDR1 and CDR2 (germline): MNHEY, SMNVEV (reference sequence). V was pared by 1 base and J by 5 bases, with 12 bases between. The CDR3 length is 15 residues. The CDR3 DNA is TGTGCCAGCAGTTTATTGCGGGACCGGTATCAGCCCCAGCATTTT. Residues: CASSLLRDRYQPQHF.

This chain joins TRBV9 and TRBJ2-7, with TRBD2 identical over 10 bases. J was trimmed by 6 bases and V by 4 bases; bases with no gene match: 7. CDR3 length: 14 residues. The germline gives CDR1 SGDLS, CDR2 YYNGEE. Here the CDR3 reads CASSSAGGLGEQYF. CDR3 DNA: TGTGCCAGCAGCTCAGCGGGAGGGTTAGGCGAGCAGTACTTC.

This clone appeared many times. The chain's CDR3 is CASRLAPRFYEQYF. DNA for the CDR3: TGTGCAAGTCGCTTAGCGCCTAGATTCTACGAGCAGTACTTC. J is TRBJ2-7 and V is TRBV12-2; TRBD2, the D gene given by the table, was not confirmed from the DNA. TRBV12-2 is reported as a pseudogene. The CDR3 runs 14 residues.

This clone was seen many times. The V gene is TRBV11-1, the J gene TRBJ2-7; the D gene is possibly TRBD1 (6 bases). This CDR3 is built from 13 residues. Germline V gene sequence: CDR1 SGHAT, CDR2 FQDESV (reference sequence). V dropped 5 bases and J dropped 6 bases, with 14 bases sitting between them. CDR3 DNA sequence: TGTGCCAGCAGCCTCCAGGGGTTTGGCGAGCAGTACTTC. Amino acid sequence: CASSLQGFGEQYF.

Worth noting for this clone: The identical CDR3 is also encoded by other nucleotide sequences in the sample. The chain couples TRBV11-3 to TRBJ1-1; 7 bases fit TRBD1. Losses at the gene ends were 0 bases for V and 3 bases for J; bases not matched to a gene: 1. The CDR3 is made up of 14 amino acids. The germline V gene encodes CDR1 SGHNT and CDR2 YENEEA. CDR3 sequence (DNA): TGTGCCAGCAGCTTAGAGGGGACAGACACTGAAGCTTTCTTT. Protein sequence: CASSLEGTDTEAFF.

This clone was detected only a few times. The V call is TRBV29-1, the J call TRBJ1-1; 7 bases are a match to TRBD1. The CDR3 spans 14 residues. The V gene end was trimmed by 2 bases and the J gene end by 6 bases; junction bases not matched to a gene: 9. Germline loops: CDR1 SQVTM, CDR2 ANQGSEA. CDR3 protein: CSVEKGTGDSEAFF. CDR3 bases: TGCAGCGTTGAAAAGGGAACAGGGGATTCTGAAGCTTTCTTT.

This clone has just one count. A far larger clone differs by one base, so this is likely a read error. This sequence joins TRBV2 and TRBJ1-2; TRBD1 might be the D (6 bases). The CDR3 is made up of 12 amino acids. Germline-derived CDR1 and CDR2 are SNHLY and FYNNEI. Trimming stripped 5 bases from V and 4 bases from J, with 8 bases between. For the CDR3, the DNA is TGTGCCAGCAGTCAAGGGGGCTATGGCTACACCTTC. It specifies CASSQGGYGYTF.

As for this clone: At one boundary the junction diverges from the germline segment, which might be a read error. The V gene is TRBV7-3, the J gene TRBJ2-2, with 9 bases lining up with TRBD1. Germline CDR1 reads SGHTA; CDR2 reads FQGTGA. This CDR3 is 16 amino acids long. This chain's CDR3 is CASSSWTGVRTGKLFF. CDR3 sequence (DNA): TGTGCCAGCAGCTCTTGGACAGGGGTTCGTACCGGGAAGCTGTTTTTT. Drawing the rest from reference TRBV7-3 and TRBJ2-2, the complete variable domain is GAGVSQTPSNKVTEKGKYVELRCDPISGHTALYWYRQSLGQGPEFLIYFQGTGAADDSGLPNDRFFAVRPEGSVSTLKIQRTERGDSAVYLCASSSWTGVRTGKLFFGEGSRLTVL.

This rearrangement joins TRBV4-1 to TRBJ2-7, with 9 bases fitting TRBD2. The CDR3 length is 15 residues. V lost 3 bases to trimming and J lost 3 bases; unmatched junction nucleotides: 6. Germline V gene lookup returns CDR1 MGHRA and CDR2 YSYEKL. In DNA form, the CDR3 reads TGCGCCAGCAGCCAGACCGGGACTAGCCGCTACGAGCAGTACTTC. Translation: CASSQTGTSRYEQYF.

The rearrangement joins TRBV19 to TRBJ1-5, with TRBD1 as a possible D gene (5 bases). Germline CDR1 and CDR2: LNHDA and SQIVND (reference sequence). The germline V and J ends were trimmed by 3 bases and 9 bases, with 18 bases remaining between them. The length of the CDR3 is 15 residues. The CDR3 region is CASSIVDTDQWPQHF. The CDR3, as DNA: TGTGCCAGTAGTATTGTGGACACCGACCAGTGGCCCCAGCATTTT.

This clone was counted ten times or more. The chain links TRBV5-4 to TRBJ2-3, with no clear D. V lost 2 bases to trimming and J lost 0 bases, with 22 bases between them. The CDR3 has 19 amino acids. The germline V gene has CDR1 SGHNT and CDR2 YYREEE (reference sequence). The CDR3 DNA sequence: TGTGCCAGCAGCTTTTGGAGTCCCTCCGTTATTCCTAGCACAGATACGCAGTATTTT. Translating it yields CASSFWSPSVIPSTDTQYF.

This chain connects TRBV5-6 to TRBJ2-3; TRBD2 aligns across 8 bases. CDR3 length equals 14 residues. Germline CDR1 SGHDT, CDR2 YYEEEE. J was trimmed by 3 bases and V by 3 bases; bases with no gene match: 3. In nucleotides, the CDR3 is TGTGCCAGCAGCTCCAAGCGGGAGACAGATACGCAGTATTTT. Protein: CASSSKRETDTQYF.

In its sample, this clone was seen a few times. The chain carries TRBV7-9 and TRBJ1-1; D remains ambiguous. CDR1 is SEHNR, CDR2 FQNEAQ, per germline (reference sequence). With 0 bases removed from V and 1 base from J, the gap between germline ends came to 6 bases. The CDR3 length is 14 residues. CDR3 sequence reads: CASSLADSNTEAFF. The DNA for the CDR3 is TGTGCCAGCAGCTTAGCGGATTCGAACACTGAAGCTTTCTTT.

This clone came up a few times. V gene TRBV6-6 combines with J gene TRBJ2-1; D remains unclear. CDR1 MNHNY and CDR2 SVGAGI come from the germline V gene (reference sequence). Trimming pared 6 bases from V and 15 bases from J, leaving 15 bases between. The CDR3 spans 11 residues. CDR3 bases: TGTGCCAGCAGAGAGACCCCAATTCCGTTCTTC. Encoded protein: CASRETPIPFF.

This rearrangement joins TRBV29-1 to TRBJ2-3; 7 bases align to TRBD2. V was clipped by 3 bases and J by 1 base; unmatched bases: 7. The CDR3 runs to 15 residues. Looked up from germline, CDR1 is SQVTM and CDR2 is ANQGSEA. The CDR3 coding sequence is TGCAGCGTTGAGGGGGAGGGCGGACGCACAGATACGCAGTATTTT. This gives the protein CSVEGEGGRTDTQYF.

The V call is TRBV14, the J call TRBJ1-1; a possible D gene is TRBD1 (5 bases). CDR1 is SGHDN, CDR2 FVKESK, per germline. The CDR3 runs 15 residues. Trimming removed 4 bases at V and 3 bases at J, with 15 bases between. The CDR3, as DNA: TGTGCCAGCAGCCGGGTAGCGTCGGGGGACACTGAAGCTTTCTTT. It translates to CASSRVASGDTEAFF. Full variable domain (missing parts from reference TRBV14 and TRBJ1-1): EAGVTQFPSHSVIEKGQTVTLRCDPISGHDNLYWYRRVMGKEIKFLLHFVKESKQDESGMPNNRFLAERTGGTYSTLKVQPAELEDSGVYFCASSRVASGDTEAFFGQGTRLTVV.

The rearrangement links TRBV5-1 to TRBJ2-7, with TRBD1 matching 10 bases. J gave up 5 bases and V 2 bases, and 4 bases lay outside the gene matches. Germline CDR1 and CDR2: SGHRS and YFSETQ. The CDR3 has 14 amino acids. This CDR3 reads CASSFGQGEDEQYF. CDR3 coding DNA: TGCGCCAGCAGCTTTGGACAGGGGGAGGACGAGCAGTACTTC.

The chain combines TRBV6-6 with TRBJ1-3; D might be TRBD1 (6 bases). V was trimmed by 0 bases and J by 4 bases, leaving 10 bases between them. This CDR3 is 15 amino acids long. The V gene's germline CDR1 is MNHNY and CDR2 SVGAGI (reference sequence). The CDR3 region is CASSYSGQGGNTIYF. In DNA, the CDR3 is TGTGCCAGCAGTTACTCCGGCCAGGGGGGAAACACCATATATTTT.

With regard to this clone: This same CDR3 is encoded by further DNA sequences in the sample. The chain recombines TRBV5-4 with TRBJ2-5; 15 bases fit TRBD2. Germline loops: CDR1 SGHNT, CDR2 YYREEE (reference sequence). This CDR3 spans 15 amino acids. Trimming took 4 bases from V and 4 from J; bases not matched to a gene: 2. This CDR3 reads CASSAGLAGGETQYF. The CDR3 DNA follows: TGTGCCAGCAGCGCGGGACTAGCGGGAGGAGAGACCCAGTACTTC. Full variable domain (missing parts from reference TRBV5-4 and TRBJ2-5): ETGVTQSPTHLIKTRGQQVTLRCSSQSGHNTVSWYQQALGQGPQFIFQYYREEENGRGNFPPRFSGLQFPNYSSELNVNALELDDSALYLCASSAGLAGGETQYFGPGTRLLVL.

This clone was seen more than once but under ten times. The same CDR3 is also encoded by other DNA sequences in this sample. The rearrangement joins TRBV30 to TRBJ1-1; D perhaps matches TRBD1 (5 bases). The CDR3 runs 12 residues. The germline V and J ends were trimmed by 2 bases and 6 bases, with 10 bases remaining between them. Germline values: CDR1 GTSNPN, CDR2 SVGIG (reference sequence). CDR3 region: CAWSRTRAEAFF. CDR3 sequence (DNA): TGTGCCTGGAGTCGGACCAGGGCTGAAGCTTTCTTT.

The chain recombines TRBV6-4 with TRBJ1-1, with a tentative D call TRBD1 (5 bases). There are 13 residues in the CDR3. CDR1 and CDR2 from the germline V gene are MRHNA and SNTAGT. Trimming cost V 6 bases and J 1 base, with 9 bases left between them. CDR3 sequence: CASRAGANTEAFF. The CDR3 nucleotides are TGTGCCAGCAGGGCCGGGGCGAACACTGAAGCTTTCTTT.

The rearrangement joins TRBV18 to TRBJ2-1; D gene uncertain. CDR3 length: 16 amino acids. V was shortened by 0 bases and J by 5 bases, with 14 bases between the two germline ends. Germline V lookup: CDR1 KGHSH, CDR2 LQKENI. The CDR3 DNA sequence: TGTGCCAGCTCACCACCGAAGGCAGTCTATAACAATGAGCAGTTCTTC. It translates to CASSPPKAVYNNEQFF.

This clone was counted a few times. The V gene is TRBV7-6, the J gene TRBJ1-1, with a weak D call TRBD1 (5 bases). The V gene lost 1 base and the J gene lost 10 bases, with 13 bases spanning the gap. Per germline, CDR1 SGHVS and CDR2 FNYEAQ. This CDR3 has 13 residues. The CDR3 here is CASSLGIQDVAFF. CDR3 coding DNA: TGTGCCAGCAGCTTAGGAATACAGGATGTAGCTTTCTTT.

The genes are TRBV5-6 and TRBJ1-6, with 9 bases matching TRBD1. Trimming took 0 bases from V and 7 from J; bases not matched to a gene: 8. The CDR3 runs 17 residues. CDR1 is SGHDT, CDR2 YYEEEE, per germline. The CDR3 region has the DNA TGTGCCAGCAGCTTGGACAGGGGGCGCGCGGGGAATTCACCCCTCCACTTT. This sequence encodes CASSLDRGRAGNSPLHF.

This rearrangement joins TRBV30 to TRBJ2-3, with D maybe TRBD1 (6 bases). This CDR3 is 15 amino acids long. Trimming pared 0 bases from V and 3 bases from J, leaving 13 bases between. The germline V gene encodes CDR1 GTSNPN and CDR2 SVGIG (reference sequence). Written as DNA, the CDR3 is TGTGCCTGGAGTGTCCAGGGGCGAGCTACAGATACGCAGTATTTT. Translated, it gives CAWSVQGRATDTQYF.

The chain has TRBV11-3 and TRBJ2-7; TRBD1 agrees at 9 bases. Germline trimming cut 4 bases from V and 0 bases from J; bases unmatched to any gene: 4. The CDR3 is made up of 15 amino acids. Germline CDR1 and CDR2: SGHNT and YENEEA. CDR3 bases: TGTGCCAGCAGCTGCCGGGACAGGGTCTCCTACGAGCAGTACTTC. Amino acid sequence: CASSCRDRVSYEQYF.

The CDR3 nucleotides read TGTGCCAGCAGCTTAGGAGGGACAGGGGTTGCCGGGGAGCTGTTTTTT. It yields the protein CASSLGGTGVAGELFF. This chain links TRBV13 with TRBJ2-2, with TRBD1 identical over 10 bases. Germline V gene data show CDR1 as PRHDT and CDR2 as FYEKMQ (reference sequence). Trimming removed 0 bases from V and 6 bases from J; junction bases left unmatched: 4. The CDR3 totals 16 residues.